The next 26 T cell receptor beta chains were all read from a single sample in a study of PD-1 blockade in classical Hodgkin lymphoma. Each patient relapsed following autologous stem cell transplantation, and prior brentuximab vedotin exposure differed. The method was immunoSEQ multiplex PCR; TCRdb's version includes in-frame clones alone and lacks a portion of them. The profile covers approximately 26,000 clones, with approximately 81% appearing a single time and about 20% taken by the ten largest. The material was peripheral blood mononuclear cells (PBMCs), obtained before the second cycle of nivolumab. These TCRs come from a human donor with classical Hodgkin lymphoma.

This chain uses TRBV5-1 with TRBJ1-1; TRBD1 is a possible D gene (6 bases). This CDR3 spans 15 amino acids. Germline CDR1 reads SGHRS; CDR2 reads YFSETQ. The ends were cut back, 0 bases at V and 4 bases at J, with 13 bases in the middle. CDR3 nucleotide sequence: TGCGCCAGCAGCTTGGTCTGGGGGCGAGGCACTGAAGCTTTCTTT. Translation: CASSLVWGRGTEAFF. Variable domain in full (rest from reference TRBV5-1 and TRBJ1-1): KAGVTQTPRYLIKTRGQQVTLSCSPISGHRSVSWYQQTPGQGLQFLFEYFSETQRNKGNFPGRFSGRQFSNSRSEMNVSTLELGDSALYLCASSLVWGRGTEAFFGQGTRLTVV.

The J gene is TRBJ2-1, the V gene TRBV10-1, with 11 positions matching TRBD2. The CDR3 length is 19 residues. Germline V gives CDR1 WNHNN, CDR2 SYGVQD (reference sequence). V lost 4 bases to trimming and J lost 1 base; unmatched junction nucleotides: 12. The CDR3 DNA sequence: TGCGCCAGCAGTGCGGTCCTAGCGGGAGGACCTACTTCCTACAATGAGCAGTTCTTC. It is translated as CASSAVLAGGPTSYNEQFF.

This rearrangement joins TRBV7-9 to TRBJ2-1; 16 bases match TRBD2. This CDR3 is 17 amino acids long. With 5 bases clipped from V and 8 bases from J, the junction kept 9 bases outside the gene matches. The V gene's germline CDR1 is SEHNR and CDR2 FQNEAQ (reference sequence). Written as DNA, the CDR3 is TGTGCCAGCAGCCAAGCCGGGACTAGCGGGGGGGCCGATGAGCAGTTCTTC. Translating gives CASSQAGTSGGADEQFF.

The rearrangement links TRBV6-1 to TRBJ2-7; the D gene is possibly TRBD2 (6 bases). Per the germline V gene, CDR1 is MNHNS and CDR2 is SASEGT. V shed 4 bases and J shed 5 bases, with 12 bases lying between them. The CDR3 sequence is 13 residues long. The CDR3 is CASSVTLADEQYF. The DNA for the CDR3 is TGTGCCAGCAGTGTAACACTAGCTGACGAGCAGTACTTC.

The rearrangement links TRBV19 to TRBJ2-2; TRBD2 matches 11 bases. The CDR3 extends over 16 amino acids. V lost 3 bases and J lost 6; bases outside the gene matches: 6. Germline loops: CDR1 LNHDA, CDR2 SQIVND (reference sequence). CDR3 loop: CASSITSGSWAGELFF. For the CDR3, the DNA is TGTGCCAGTAGTATTACTAGCGGGAGTTGGGCCGGGGAGCTGTTTTTT.

The rearrangement uses TRBV5-1 and TRBJ2-2; D is unresolved. Germline V CDR1 and CDR2: SGHRS, YFSETQ. The CDR3 covers 14 residues. The germline V and J ends were trimmed by 0 bases and 1 base, with 4 bases remaining between them. Here the CDR3 DNA reads TGCGCCAGCAGCTTGGGACAGAACACCGGGGAGCTGTTTTTT. It encodes CASSLGQNTGELFF.

The gene calls are TRBV27 and TRBJ1-5; no firm D call. Germline lookup yields CDR1 MNHEY and CDR2 SMNVEV (reference sequence). Trimming cost V 2 bases and J 2 bases, with 7 bases left between them. This CDR3 comprises 14 residues. In DNA, the CDR3 is TGTGCCAGCAGTTTACGCCAGGGCAATCAGCCCCAGCATTTT. Its translation is CASSLRQGNQPQHF.

J is TRBJ1-3 and V is TRBV5-1; D may be TRBD1 (6 bases). Germline V CDR1 and CDR2: SGHRS, YFSETQ. The CDR3 is 19 amino acids. Trimming took off 0 bases at V and 3 bases at J, with 22 bases between the two ends. CDR3 residues: CASSLEPYTGQAFGNTIYF. The DNA of the CDR3 is TGCGCCAGCAGCTTGGAACCTTACACAGGGCAGGCTTTTGGAAACACCATATATTTT.

This chain joins TRBV5-4 and TRBJ1-2, with no clear D. The CDR3 spans 16 residues. Trimming shortened V by 0 bases and J by 2 bases, and 14 bases separated the two germline ends. Germline loops: CDR1 SGHNT, CDR2 YYREEE (reference sequence). CDR3 DNA sequence: TGTGCCAGCAGCTTGGTCGGCCAGGAGGGCAACTATGGCTACACCTTC. It translates to CASSLVGQEGNYGYTF.

This clone was observed a single time. This rearrangement joins TRBV27 to TRBJ2-7; TRBD2 agrees at 8 bases. With V trimmed by 10 bases and J by 2 bases, 4 bases remained unmatched. Looked up from germline, CDR1 is MNHEY and CDR2 is SMNVEV (reference sequence). The CDR3 runs 12 residues. Here the CDR3 reads CATIAGTYEQYF. The CDR3 coding sequence is TGTGCCACCATAGCGGGAACCTACGAGCAGTACTTC.

This sequence joins TRBV4-2 and TRBJ2-4; 12 bases match TRBD1. CDR3 size: 19 residues. Germline V gene lookup returns CDR1 LGHNA and CDR2 YNFKEQ. With V trimmed by 0 bases and J by 0 bases, 6 bases remained unmatched. Here the CDR3 reads CASSQDTPGQGAAKNIQYF. The CDR3 DNA follows: TGTGCCAGCAGCCAAGATACCCCGGGACAGGGGGCAGCCAAAAACATTCAGTACTTC.

The rearrangement joins TRBV28 to TRBJ1-4; 7 positions agree with TRBD1. Germline V gene data show CDR1 as MDHEN and CDR2 as SYDVKM. V lost 5 bases, J lost 6 bases, and 6 bases stayed unmatched. The CDR3 has 14 residues. The CDR3 spells CASSPGGRDEKLFF. Here the CDR3 DNA reads TGTGCCAGCAGTCCAGGGGGAAGAGATGAAAAACTGTTTTTT.

The chain links TRBV5-4 to TRBJ2-1; 8 bases agree with TRBD2. From germline, CDR1 is SGHNT and CDR2 YYREEE (reference sequence). The CDR3 totals 15 residues. With V trimmed by 0 bases and J by 4 bases, 3 bases remained unmatched. This CDR3 is CASSLGPSGYNEQFF. The CDR3 DNA is TGTGCCAGCAGCTTGGGGCCTAGCGGGTACAATGAGCAGTTCTTC. Supplemented by reference TRBV5-4 and TRBJ2-1, the full variable domain reads ETGVTQSPTHLIKTRGQQVTLRCSSQSGHNTVSWYQQALGQGPQFIFQYYREEENGRGNFPPRFSGLQFPNYSSELNVNALELDDSALYLCASSLGPSGYNEQFFGPGTRLTVL.

V and J are TRBV13 and TRBJ2-1; D may be TRBD1 or TRBD2 (5 bases each). V lost 3 bases and J lost 0, with 9 bases in between. CDR1 is PRHDT, CDR2 FYEKMQ, per germline (reference sequence). The CDR3 has 15 amino acids. The CDR3 region has the DNA TGTGCCAGCAGCTTGGGGGAATTCTCCTACAATGAGCAGTTCTTC. Translated: CASSLGEFSYNEQFF.

V is TRBV6-6 and J is TRBJ1-4; TRBD1 agrees at 7 bases. This CDR3 spans 16 amino acids. CDR1 and CDR2 from the germline V gene are MNHNY and SVGAGI (reference sequence). V shed 4 bases, J shed 5 bases, and the junction held 10 bases outside the gene matches. This CDR3 reads CASSLYRDSGNEKLFF. The CDR3 nucleotides are TGTGCCAGCAGTTTATACCGGGACAGCGGGAATGAAAAACTGTTTTTT.

In nucleotides, the CDR3 is TGTGCCACGGTAGGATCAGGCAGCTCCTACGAGCAGTACTTC. It encodes CATVGSGSSYEQYF. The rearrangement joins TRBV6-1 to TRBJ2-7; no definite D call. Germline assignment: CDR1 MNHNS and CDR2 SASEGT. With 10 bases removed from V and 0 bases from J, the gap between germline ends came to 16 bases. This CDR3 has 14 amino acids.

This clone was counted a single time. The chain is built from TRBV4-1 and TRBJ1-5, with TRBD1 identical over 12 bases. V was pared by 0 bases and J by 7 bases, with 16 bases of the junction left unmatched. Germline CDR1 reads MGHRA; CDR2 reads YSYEKL. The CDR3 has 20 residues. CDR3 protein: CASSQESRARGQGAGQPQHF. The CDR3 DNA sequence: TGCGCCAGCAGCCAAGAATCTCGCGCGAGGGGACAGGGGGCAGGGCAGCCCCAGCATTTT.

V gene TRBV9 combines with J gene TRBJ2-1, with 8 positions matching TRBD1. CDR1 and CDR2 from the germline V gene are SGDLS and YYNGEE. The ends lost 4 bases at V and 2 bases at J; junction bases unmatched: 14. This CDR3 comprises 18 residues. This chain's CDR3 is CASSSHFPDRAAYNEQFF. As DNA, the CDR3 is TGTGCCAGCAGCTCCCATTTCCCGGACAGGGCCGCCTACAATGAGCAGTTCTTC.

This rearrangement joins TRBV30 to TRBJ1-5; D is undetermined. The ends were cut back, 1 base at V and 7 bases at J, with 17 bases in the middle. The V gene's germline CDR1 is GTSNPN and CDR2 SVGIG (reference sequence). The CDR3 contains 15 residues. The CDR3 spells CAWSAPRQVRQPQHF. As DNA, the CDR3 is TGTGCCTGGAGTGCTCCTCGCCAGGTGAGGCAGCCCCAGCATTTT.

This chain joins TRBV7-9 and TRBJ2-3; no definite D call. This CDR3 is 15 amino acids long. CDR1 is SEHNR and CDR2 is FQNEAQ in the germline V gene (reference sequence). V lost 5 bases and J 0 bases, leaving 12 bases between the germline ends. This CDR3 is CASSPPKSSTDTQYF. CDR3 DNA sequence: TGTGCCAGCAGCCCCCCAAAGTCCAGCACAGATACGCAGTATTTT.

The chain carries TRBV28 and TRBJ2-7; D perhaps matches TRBD2 (6 bases). Germline V gene sequence: CDR1 MDHEN, CDR2 SYDVKM. The CDR3 length is 13 residues. The germline V and J ends were trimmed by 6 bases and 3 bases, with 12 bases remaining between them. The CDR3 DNA is TGTGCCAGCAGGGAGGCGGGACGCTACGAGCAGTACTTC. It translates to CASREAGRYEQYF.

This rearrangement joins TRBV10-1 to TRBJ2-7; weak D call: TRBD2 (5 bases). With 4 bases removed from V and 0 bases from J, the gap between germline ends came to 10 bases. CDR3 length: 14 amino acids. CDR1 and CDR2 from the germline V gene are WNHNN and SYGVQD (reference sequence). The CDR3 here is CASSVAPSSYEQYF. Written as DNA, the CDR3 is TGCGCCAGCAGTGTAGCGCCGAGCTCCTACGAGCAGTACTTC.

This chain joins TRBV30 and TRBJ2-5, with 10 bases matching TRBD1. This CDR3 contains 13 residues. From germline, CDR1 is GTSNPN and CDR2 SVGIG (reference sequence). V lost 3 bases and J lost 5; bases outside the gene matches: 3. In nucleotides, the CDR3 is TGTGCCTGGAGGACAGGGGGCGGGGAGACCCAGTACTTC. Protein sequence: CAWRTGGGETQYF.

This clone was picked up one time. This chain's CDR3 is CASSSSGGATDTQYF. CDR3 bases: TGTGCCAGCAGTAGTAGCGGGGGGGCGACAGATACGCAGTATTTT. This chain connects TRBV2 to TRBJ2-3; 11 positions match TRBD2. The CDR3 spans 15 residues. V trimming: 5 bases; J trimming: 3 bases; junction bases outside the gene matches: 4. Germline values: CDR1 SNHLY, CDR2 FYNNEI.

The rearrangement joins TRBV27 to TRBJ1-6; 8 nucleotides align to TRBD1. This CDR3 is built from 20 residues. V gave up 6 bases and J gave up 5 bases; unmatched junction bases: 21. In germline, CDR1 is MNHEY, CDR2 SMNVEV (reference sequence). This CDR3 reads CASRLRPDREFKRDNSPLHF. The CDR3 region has the DNA TGTGCCAGCAGATTACGTCCGGACAGGGAATTCAAGAGGGATAATTCACCCCTCCACTTT.

The chain joins TRBV19 to TRBJ2-4; perhaps TRBD1 as D (5 bases). The CDR3 has 16 amino acids. V lost 4 bases and J 0 bases, leaving 13 bases between the germline ends. CDR1 and CDR2 from the germline V gene are LNHDA and SQIVND (reference sequence). The CDR3 sequence: CASSTLGVLAKNIQYF. As DNA, the CDR3 is TGTGCCAGTAGTACTTTAGGGGTTCTAGCCAAAAACATTCAGTACTTC.